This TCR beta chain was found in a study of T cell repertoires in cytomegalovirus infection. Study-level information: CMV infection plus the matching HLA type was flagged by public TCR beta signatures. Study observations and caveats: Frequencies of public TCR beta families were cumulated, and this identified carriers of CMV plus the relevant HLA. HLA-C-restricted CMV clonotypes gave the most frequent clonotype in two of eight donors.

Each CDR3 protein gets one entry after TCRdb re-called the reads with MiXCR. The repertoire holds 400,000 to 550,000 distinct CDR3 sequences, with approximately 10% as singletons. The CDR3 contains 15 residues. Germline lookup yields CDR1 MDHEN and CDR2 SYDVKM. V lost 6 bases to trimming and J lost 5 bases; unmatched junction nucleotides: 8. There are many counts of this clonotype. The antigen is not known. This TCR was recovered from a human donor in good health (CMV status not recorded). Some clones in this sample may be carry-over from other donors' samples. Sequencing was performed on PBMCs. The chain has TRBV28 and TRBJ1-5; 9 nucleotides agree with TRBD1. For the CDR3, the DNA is TGTGCCAGCAGCTTTCGGGACAGGGTACATCAGCCCCAGCATTTT. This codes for CASSFRDRVHQPQHF.